This T cell receptor beta chain was captured by sequencing in a study of blood T cells in healthy people across ages. Study findings and constraints: Diversity figures based on one million T cells were deemed too low.

About this clonotype itself: Its target is unknown.

Germline V gene sequence: CDR1 DFQATT, CDR2 SNEGSKA (reference sequence). The CDR3 totals 11 residues. V was trimmed by 2 bases and J by 3 bases, leaving 4 bases between them. Together with a sample-barcoded 5' primer, a J-beta primer mix was included in a second PCR lasting about 6 to 12 cycles. A template-switch adaptor with 12 random nucleotides tagged each cDNA molecule. Using its own MiXCR run on the 5' RACE reads, TCRdb lists one record per CDR3 protein. The sample records 1 million or so distinct CDR3 sequences, 45% being singletons. The sequence came from a woman aged 55-69 years in good health. The sequenced sample was blood. The J gene is TRBJ2-5, the V gene TRBV20-1; no definite D call. CDR3 sequence reads: CSARLEETQYF. DNA for the CDR3: TGCAGTGCTAGACTGGAAGAGACCCAGTACTTC.